A single sample is the source of the 24 T cell receptor beta chains below, sequenced in a study of blood T cell repertoires in COVID-19. Data came from immunoSEQ multiplex PCR; TCRdb stores just in-frame clones and leaves some out. The sample includes 400,000 or so clones, about 92% of them seen just once. Sequences were obtained from PBMCs or T cells enriched from blood (not recorded which). The source of these receptors is a man between 18 and 29 years old who had recovered from COVID-19.

The rearrangement joins TRBV5-6 to TRBJ1-2; D possibly corresponds to TRBD1 (5 bases). The V end was cut by 4 bases, the J end by 2 bases, with 15 bases between. The germline CDR1 and CDR2 sequences are SGHDT and YYEEEE. The CDR3 has 15 residues. The CDR3 DNA follows: TGTGCCAGCAGCCCATCAGGGAGGATAAACTATGGCTACACCTTC. This gives the protein CASSPSGRINYGYTF.

This clone was seen only once. The chain combines TRBV29-1 with TRBJ2-1; 11 nucleotides line up with TRBD2. The germline gives CDR1 SQVTM, CDR2 ANQGSEA. CDR3 length: 17 amino acids. J gave up 6 bases and V 2 bases, and 12 bases lay outside the gene matches. The CDR3 is CSVENPRLAGTLNEQFF. The CDR3 bases are TGCAGCGTTGAAAATCCGAGACTAGCGGGGACGCTCAATGAGCAGTTCTTC.

The table lists this clone with a count of one. The chain employs TRBV5-1 and TRBJ1-6, with 9 bases identical to TRBD1. This CDR3 contains 15 residues. The germline CDR1 and CDR2 sequences are SGHRS and YFSETQ. J gave up 9 bases and V 7 bases, and 11 bases lay outside the gene matches. The CDR3 bases are TGCGCCAGCTCCTCCGCCGGGACAGGGTCTTCACCCCTCCACTTT. It codes for CASSSAGTGSSPLHF.

The rearrangement joins TRBV28 to TRBJ1-4; no definite D call. Germline CDR1 is MDHEN and CDR2 is SYDVKM. The germline V and J ends were trimmed by 5 bases and 5 bases, with 18 bases remaining between them. The CDR3 sequence is 16 residues long. CDR3 sequence: CASSPIPFASNEKLFF. In nucleotides, the CDR3 is TGTGCCAGCAGTCCTATCCCTTTCGCTTCGAATGAAAAACTGTTTTTT.

CDR3 bases: TGTGCCAGCAGCTCCCCTGGGAGGGGAGGCGAGCAGTACTTC. Translating gives CASSSPGRGGEQYF. The rearrangement joins TRBV7-9 to TRBJ2-7, with TRBD2 matching over 7 bases. Germline values: CDR1 SEHNR, CDR2 FQNEAQ (reference sequence). There are 14 residues in the CDR3. V lost 4 bases to trimming and J lost 6 bases; unmatched junction nucleotides: 9.

The V and J genes are TRBV5-4 and TRBJ2-7, with 8 bases that match TRBD2. This CDR3 comprises 15 residues. Germline V gene data show CDR1 as SGHNT and CDR2 as YYREEE (reference sequence). Trimming removed 0 bases from V and 6 bases from J; junction bases left unmatched: 8. CDR3 DNA: TGTGCCAGCAGCTTGGATGGCGGGGGGAAAGGCGAGCAGTACTTC. This encodes CASSLDGGGKGEQYF.

V is TRBV19 and J is TRBJ1-5, with D possibly being TRBD1 (5 bases). In germline, CDR1 is LNHDA, CDR2 SQIVND (reference sequence). V was trimmed by 8 bases and J by 5 bases, leaving 7 bases between them. This CDR3 contains 11 residues. The DNA for the CDR3 is TGTGCCAGTGGAGGGGATCAGCCCCAGCATTTT. Translation gives CASGGDQPQHF.

The chain links TRBV10-3 to TRBJ1-1; D is ambiguous. The CDR3 is 13 amino acids. Trimming stripped 8 bases from V and 6 bases from J, with 16 bases between. CDR1 ENHRY and CDR2 SYGVKD come from the germline V gene. The CDR3 region is CAIQWRDGAEAFF. The CDR3 coding sequence is TGTGCCATCCAGTGGCGGGATGGGGCTGAAGCTTTCTTT.

The V call is TRBV2, the J call TRBJ1-4, with D possibly matching TRBD1 (6 bases). Trimming shortened V by 9 bases and J by 0 bases, and 8 bases separated the two germline ends. The germline V gene encodes CDR1 SNHLY and CDR2 FYNNEI. This CDR3 has 13 residues. The CDR3 sequence is CASQGTTNEKLFF. The CDR3 bases are TGTGCCAGTCAGGGGACAACTAATGAAAAACTGTTTTTT.

J is TRBJ2-7 and V is TRBV25-1; a possible D gene is TRBD2 (6 bases). The length of the CDR3 is 14 residues. Germline V gene sequence: CDR1 MGHDK, CDR2 SYGVNS. Trimming took off 7 bases at V and 0 bases at J, with 13 bases between the two ends. The CDR3 loop reads CASTDPGSSYEQYF. CDR3 coding DNA: TGTGCCAGCACCGACCCCGGGAGCTCCTACGAGCAGTACTTC.

This sequence joins TRBV19 and TRBJ1-3, with unresolved D. Germline assignment: CDR1 LNHDA and CDR2 SQIVND (reference sequence). The CDR3 contains 16 residues. The V gene lost 11 bases and the J gene lost 2 bases, with 22 bases spanning the gap. CDR3 sequence: CASIPLVSGPGNTIYF. CDR3 in DNA: TGTGCCTCGATCCCCTTAGTCTCGGGTCCTGGAAACACCATATATTTT.

The rearrangement uses TRBV19 and TRBJ1-6; a possible D gene is TRBD1 (6 bases). The CDR3 spans 14 residues. V was cut by 5 bases and J by 3 bases, with 8 bases left in between. From germline, CDR1 is LNHDA and CDR2 SQIVND (reference sequence). CDR3 sequence (DNA): TGTGCCAGTAGTGGGACATTCTATAATTCACCCCTCCACTTT. This codes for CASSGTFYNSPLHF.

This clone was seen once. This sequence joins TRBV28 and TRBJ2-7, with no clear D. Germline CDR1 is MDHEN and CDR2 is SYDVKM. The CDR3 totals 14 residues. The V gene lost 3 bases and the J gene lost 6 bases, with 15 bases spanning the gap. CDR3 DNA: TGTGCCAGCAGTTTTTTCCCCTTGGGCGTCGAGCAGTACTTC. It encodes CASSFFPLGVEQYF.

The chain is built from TRBV4-1 and TRBJ1-1; tentative D call: TRBD1 (6 bases). Trimming removed 4 bases at V and 4 bases at J, with 13 bases between. The CDR3 runs to 14 residues. CDR1 and CDR2 from the germline V gene are MGHRA and YSYEKL. The CDR3 sequence is CASSPLRDTTEAFF. The CDR3 DNA is TGCGCCAGCAGCCCCCTCCGGGACACCACTGAAGCTTTCTTT.

This rearrangement joins TRBV20-1 to TRBJ2-7, with 12 nucleotides matching TRBD2. With 3 bases clipped from V and 3 bases from J, the junction kept 3 bases outside the gene matches. This CDR3 is 14 amino acids long. Germline-derived CDR1 and CDR2 are DFQATT and SNEGSKA (reference sequence). CDR3 amino acids: CSASPGLAGYEQYF. DNA for the CDR3: TGCAGTGCTAGTCCGGGACTAGCGGGCTACGAGCAGTACTTC.

The rearrangement links TRBV6-1 to TRBJ2-7; D is perhaps TRBD2 (5 bases). There are 13 residues in the CDR3. The germline CDR1 and CDR2 sequences are MNHNS and SASEGT. The V and J ends lost 5 bases and 6 bases respectively, with 14 bases between them. CDR3 protein: CASSPGKAAEQYF. The CDR3 region has the DNA TGTGCCAGCAGTCCTGGGAAAGCGGCCGAGCAGTACTTC.

This sequence joins TRBV27 and TRBJ1-6; tentatively, D is TRBD1 (6 bases). The CDR3 runs 17 residues. Trimming removed 0 bases from V and 4 bases from J, with 13 bases in between. Germline V CDR1 and CDR2: MNHEY, SMNVEV (reference sequence). The CDR3 sequence: CASSLSRQAQYNSPLHF. CDR3 nucleotide sequence: TGTGCCAGCAGTTTATCTCGACAGGCGCAATATAATTCACCCCTCCACTTT.

The rearrangement joins TRBV19 to TRBJ2-3, with TRBD2 matching over 12 bases. J was trimmed by 5 bases and V by 3 bases; bases with no gene match: 3. CDR3 size: 15 residues. CDR1 and CDR2 (germline): LNHDA, SQIVND (reference sequence). The chain's CDR3 is CASSMLTSGRDTQYF. CDR3 coding DNA: TGTGCCAGTAGTATGTTGACTAGCGGGAGAGATACGCAGTATTTT.

This clone has more than one count but fewer than ten. Distinct nucleotide sequences in the sample also encode this CDR3. The genes are TRBV27 and TRBJ2-1; 12 bases map to TRBD2. Germline trimming cut 4 bases from V and 14 bases from J; bases unmatched to any gene: 9. The length of the CDR3 is 14 residues. Germline V lookup: CDR1 MNHEY, CDR2 SMNVEV (reference sequence). The CDR3, as DNA: TGTGCCAGCAGTTCCCGGACTAGCGGGACATGGGAGTTCTTC. It specifies CASSSRTSGTWEFF.

Comment on this clone: The sample carries other DNA sequences with the same CDR3. The V gene is TRBV2, the J gene TRBJ2-5; D unclear. The CDR3 is 11 residues long. V lost 6 bases, J lost 4 bases, and 6 bases lay in between. Germline V CDR1 and CDR2: SNHLY, FYNNEI. The CDR3 DNA is TGTGCCAGCAGCCCCGGAGAGACCCAGTACTTC. Translated, it gives CASSPGETQYF.

This rearrangement joins TRBV6-2 or TRBV6-3 to TRBJ1-2; maybe TRBD1 (5 bases). The V end was cut by 0 bases, the J end by 4 bases, with 15 bases between. Per the germline V gene, CDR1 is MNHEY and CDR2 is SVGEGT. The CDR3 runs to 16 residues. CDR3: CASSYSIWGESYGYTF. In nucleotides, the CDR3 is TGTGCCAGCAGTTACTCGATATGGGGGGAGAGCTATGGCTACACCTTC.

This clone came up once. The J gene is TRBJ1-2, the V gene TRBV7-9, with a possible D match to TRBD1 (5 bases). Trimming stripped 6 bases from V and 8 bases from J, with 16 bases between. Germline CDR1 reads SEHNR; CDR2 reads FQNEAQ (reference sequence). The CDR3 consists of 13 residues. CDR3 bases: TGTGCCAGCAGTGGGGCGGGGGTAGAAGGCTACACCTTC. Translating it yields CASSGAGVEGYTF.

The chain uses TRBV6-4 and TRBJ1-3, with 8 bases fitting TRBD1. This CDR3 has 15 residues. Unmatched junction bases numbered 9, after V lost 6 bases and J lost 5 bases. From germline, CDR1 is MRHNA and CDR2 SNTAGT. The CDR3 DNA is TGTGCCAGCAGCGCAACCCGACAGGGGCGAAACACCATATATTTT. It encodes CASSATRQGRNTIYF.

The V gene is TRBV5-6, the J gene TRBJ2-7, with 7 positions matching TRBD1. Germline V gene data show CDR1 as SGHDT and CDR2 as YYEEEE. The CDR3 loop spans 14 amino acids. The trim removed 4 bases at V and 2 bases at J, leaving 6 bases unmatched. The CDR3 reads CASSQDRAPYEQYF. CDR3 coding DNA: TGTGCCAGCAGCCAAGACAGGGCTCCCTACGAGCAGTACTTC.